Each of the 20 T cell receptor beta chains below was sequenced from the same sample in a study of technical replicates of blood from four donors. Using immunoSEQ multiplex PCR, the repertoire was profiled, and TCRdb retains in-frame clones only, with some absent. Among approximately 82,000 clones listed, 85% to 95% were seen once. The sample taken for sequencing was T cells isolated from PBMCs. These receptors were taken from a human donor in good health.

This chain uses TRBV6-5 with TRBJ1-2; D is unclear. CDR3 length: 13 residues. Germline V gene sequence: CDR1 MNHEY, CDR2 SVGAGI. Trimming shortened V by 2 bases and J by 8 bases, and 12 bases separated the two germline ends. CDR3 DNA: TGTGCCAGCAGTTACCGGGCGGCGGGCGGCTACACCTTC. Its protein is CASSYRAAGGYTF.

The V call is TRBV5-6, the J call TRBJ2-3; D might be TRBD2 (6 bases). Germline assignment: CDR1 SGHDT and CDR2 YYEEEE. The ends were cut back, 0 bases at V and 2 bases at J, with 13 bases in the middle. This CDR3 has 16 residues. CDR3 coding DNA: TGTGCCAGCAGCTTGGTTGGGGGGAGGTTCACAGATACGCAGTATTTT. Residues: CASSLVGGRFTDTQYF.

The chain combines TRBV10-1 with TRBJ2-3; 7 bases map to TRBD2. Germline V lookup: CDR1 WNHNN, CDR2 SYGVQD (reference sequence). CDR3 length: 12 amino acids. V shed 8 bases and J 6 bases; nucleotides not matched to a gene: 5. The CDR3 spells CASSRAGDTQYF. The DNA for the CDR3 is TGCGCCAGCTCCCGAGCGGGGGATACGCAGTATTTT.

This chain connects TRBV18 to TRBJ1-2, with TRBD1 identical over 7 bases. The CDR3 contains 15 residues. CDR1 is KGHSH and CDR2 is LQKENI in the germline V gene. J gave up 2 bases and V 1 base, and 4 bases lay outside the gene matches. The CDR3 is CASSPLKGANYGYTF. The CDR3 bases are TGTGCCAGCTCACCACTCAAGGGGGCAAACTATGGCTACACCTTC.

This chain links TRBV2 with TRBJ2-5, with 8 bases fitting TRBD2. This CDR3 region has 14 residues. Germline V gene data show CDR1 as SNHLY and CDR2 as FYNNEI. With 7 bases clipped from V and 2 bases from J, the junction kept 6 bases outside the gene matches. CDR3 bases: TGTGCCAGCACGGTAGCGGGGACGCAAGAGACCCAGTACTTC. This sequence encodes CASTVAGTQETQYF.

The chain has TRBV15 and TRBJ2-1; a weak D match, TRBD2 (6 bases). This CDR3 has 15 amino acids. CDR1 and CDR2 from the germline V gene are LNHNV and YYDKDF (reference sequence). V gave up 5 bases and J gave up 5 bases, with 16 bases separating them. This chain's CDR3 is CATSGWGEDDNEQFF. Written as DNA, the CDR3 is TGTGCCACCAGCGGGTGGGGGGAAGACGACAATGAGCAGTTCTTC.

The V gene is TRBV28, the J gene TRBJ1-1, with a weak D call TRBD1 (6 bases). CDR3 length: 15 amino acids. Trimming took 7 bases from V and 0 from J, leaving 15 bases between them. Germline V gives CDR1 MDHEN, CDR2 SYDVKM. The CDR3 DNA reads TGTGCCAGCACACCTGGGGGCCACCTGAACACTGAAGCTTTCTTT. Translation gives CASTPGGHLNTEAFF.

This chain uses TRBV6-1 with TRBJ2-2; 10 bases line up with TRBD1. The CDR3 consists of 15 residues. Germline CDR1 is MNHNS and CDR2 is SASEGT. The V and J ends lost 5 bases and 5 bases, in that order; junction bases with no gene match: 5. CDR3 loop: CASSSDRGKTGELFF. CDR3 bases: TGTGCCAGCAGTTCGGACAGGGGGAAAACCGGGGAGCTGTTTTTT.

This clone was observed once. The rearrangement links TRBV7-9 to TRBJ2-1; 11 bases align to TRBD2. The CDR3 totals 17 residues. The germline V gene encodes CDR1 SEHNR and CDR2 FQNEAQ (reference sequence). V gave up 2 bases and J gave up 6 bases; unmatched junction bases: 9. This CDR3 is CASSLPLLAGVFNEQFF. DNA of the CDR3: TGTGCCAGCAGCTTACCTTTACTAGCGGGAGTCTTCAATGAGCAGTTCTTC.

This chain connects TRBV4-2 to TRBJ2-5; 14 bases align to TRBD2. V was clipped by 5 bases and J by 3 bases; unmatched bases: 11. This CDR3 spans 18 amino acids. The germline CDR1 and CDR2 sequences are LGHNA and YNFKEQ. The CDR3 loop is CASSSRLAGGPGEETQYF. The CDR3 DNA reads TGTGCCAGCAGCTCCCGACTAGCGGGAGGGCCGGGTGAAGAGACCCAGTACTTC.

This chain connects TRBV5-8 to TRBJ2-7; no definite D call. Trimming stripped 3 bases from V and 3 bases from J, with 4 bases between. The CDR3 is 11 amino acids. Germline loops: CDR1 SGHTS, CDR2 YDEGEE. In nucleotides, the CDR3 is TGTGCCAGCAGCTCGGTCTACGAGCAGTACTTC. Encoded protein: CASSSVYEQYF.

The chain uses TRBV11-2 and TRBJ2-7, with a tentative D call TRBD2 (6 bases). V was cut by 1 base and J by 7 bases, with 17 bases left in between. CDR3 length: 15 amino acids. The germline V gene encodes CDR1 SGHAT and CDR2 FQNNGV. The CDR3 is CASSLVGIGGIEQYF. DNA of the CDR3: TGTGCCAGCAGCTTAGTTGGCATCGGGGGTATAGAGCAGTACTTC. Filled out from reference TRBV11-2 and TRBJ2-7, the complete variable domain reads EAGVAQSPRYKIIEKRQSVAFWCNPISGHATLYWYQQILGQGPKLLIQFQNNGVVDDSQLPKDRFSAERLKGVDSTLKIQPAKLEDSAVYLCASSLVGIGGIEQYFGPGTRLTVT.

Here the CDR3 DNA reads TGTGCCAGCAGTCTGAGCGGGAGATCCTACAATGAGCAGTTCTTC. This encodes CASSLSGRSYNEQFF. V and J are TRBV6-4 and TRBJ2-1, with 8 bases lining up with TRBD2. From germline, CDR1 is MRHNA and CDR2 SNTAGT. Trimming cost V 5 bases and J 1 base; bases outside gene matches: 4. This CDR3 is built from 15 residues.

The rearrangement joins TRBV14 to TRBJ1-3; tentative D call: TRBD1 (5 bases). The CDR3 is 14 amino acids. Per the germline V gene, CDR1 is SGHDN and CDR2 is FVKESK. V dropped 4 bases and J dropped 1 base, with 8 bases sitting between them. CDR3 sequence (DNA): TGTGCCAGCAGCCTATCAGGGTCTGGAAACACCATATATTTT. Its protein product is CASSLSGSGNTIYF.

J is TRBJ2-4 and V is TRBV28; possibly TRBD1 for D (7 bases). With 5 bases removed from V and 5 bases from J, the gap between germline ends came to 16 bases. The V gene's germline CDR1 is MDHEN and CDR2 SYDVKM. The CDR3 runs 15 residues. The CDR3 sequence is CASSGRQGGQNIQYF. The DNA for the CDR3 is TGTGCCAGCAGTGGGCGACAGGGAGGCCAAAACATTCAGTACTTC.

V gene TRBV6-4 combines with J gene TRBJ2-2; D call uncertain. V was shortened by 8 bases and J by 6 bases, with 13 bases between the two germline ends. The CDR3 runs 13 residues. Germline loops: CDR1 MRHNA, CDR2 SNTAGT. In DNA, the CDR3 is TGTGCCAGCCGTATAGCTCCCTCCGGGGAGCTGTTTTTT. Amino acid sequence: CASRIAPSGELFF.

The V and J genes are TRBV5-4 and TRBJ2-7; 8 nucleotides agree with TRBD2. This CDR3 comprises 14 residues. The junction had 5 bases not matched to a gene; V was cut back by 5 bases and J by 1 base. CDR1 is SGHNT, CDR2 YYREEE, per germline (reference sequence). DNA for the CDR3: TGTGCCAGCAGTTCCGGGACTAGGTCCTACGAGCAGTACTTC. This codes for CASSSGTRSYEQYF.

The rearrangement links TRBV6-5 to TRBJ2-5; 11 nucleotides line up with TRBD2. The length of the CDR3 is 16 residues. After removal of 0 bases from V and 5 bases from J, the junction contained 5 bases not matched to a gene. Per the germline V gene, CDR1 is MNHEY and CDR2 is SVGAGI. The CDR3 sequence is CASSYSSGGAGETQYF. The CDR3, as DNA: TGTGCCAGCAGTTACTCTAGCGGGGGGGCCGGGGAGACCCAGTACTTC.

V and J are TRBV4-1 and TRBJ2-6; D call uncertain. V was trimmed by 2 bases and J by 4 bases, leaving 3 bases between them. CDR3 size: 13 residues. Germline values: CDR1 MGHRA, CDR2 YSYEKL. CDR3 sequence reads: CASSQPGANVLTF. The CDR3 DNA sequence: TGCGCCAGCAGCCAACCAGGGGCCAACGTCCTGACTTTC.

The chain employs TRBV28 and TRBJ1-2, with D possibly being TRBD1 (6 bases). The CDR3 sequence is 14 residues long. Per the germline V gene, CDR1 is MDHEN and CDR2 is SYDVKM. Trimming took 8 bases from V and 1 from J, leaving 14 bases between them. The CDR3 bases are TGTGCCAGCGGCGACAGGACCTTTAACTATGGCTACACCTTC. Its protein is CASGDRTFNYGYTF.